These 18 T cell receptor beta chains share one sample of origin, sequenced in a study of T cell responses to AZD1222 COVID-19 vaccine (dated by TCRdb to the early 2020s). The protocol used for the library was the immunoSEQ multiplex PCR assay. This is the immuneACCESS table as TCRdb keeps it, with only in-frame sequences that have V and J called. A part of the clones is gone; compared with another copy, unresolved V genes explain less than half, and the rest is unexplained. This sample is represented by approximately 110,000 clones; about 90% of them were singletons. The top ten clonotypes cover 7.5% of the sample. Taken with the paper, the label for time point translates to: baseline before first vaccination. The sequenced sample was peripheral blood, obtained on day 0 of AZD1222 vaccination. The source is an adult in good health.

V is TRBV5-1 and J is TRBJ1-1, with D perhaps matching TRBD1 (5 bases). This CDR3 comprises 16 residues. Per germline, CDR1 SGHRS and CDR2 YFSETQ. V was cut by 3 bases and J by 4 bases, with 19 bases left in between. CDR3 amino acids: CASSSGWGGSTTEAFF. The CDR3 DNA follows: TGCGCCAGCAGCTCCGGGTGGGGGGGTTCGACCACTGAAGCTTTCTTT.

This clone turned up a few times. The chain couples TRBV29-1 to TRBJ1-3, with D possibly TRBD1 on 5 matching bases. V lost 2 bases to trimming and J lost 2 bases, with 7 bases between them. This CDR3 has 13 residues. Germline CDR1 is SQVTM and CDR2 is ANQGSEA. The CDR3 loop reads CSVEMGAGNTIYF. In DNA form, the CDR3 reads TGCAGCGTTGAAATGGGGGCTGGAAACACCATATATTTT.

This chain joins TRBV4-1 and TRBJ1-6, with D unclear. V was clipped by 1 base and J by 9 bases, with 13 bases between them. The CDR3 totals 15 residues. In germline, CDR1 is MGHRA, CDR2 YSYEKL. The CDR3 sequence is CASSQARESGSPLHF. The CDR3 nucleotides are TGCGCCAGCAGCCAAGCAAGGGAATCGGGTTCACCCCTCCACTTT.

The chain is built from TRBV10-3 and TRBJ1-6; D is possibly TRBD1 (6 bases). Germline V CDR1 and CDR2: ENHRY, SYGVKD. CDR3 length equals 14 residues. Trimming stripped 11 bases from V and 7 bases from J, with 18 bases between. The CDR3: CAGRRDKANSPLHF. For the CDR3, the DNA is TGTGCCGGTAGGAGGGACAAGGCGAATTCACCCCTCCACTTT.

The chain employs TRBV14 and TRBJ1-2, with a weak D call TRBD1 (6 bases). Per germline, CDR1 SGHDN and CDR2 FVKESK. The germline V and J ends were trimmed by 6 bases and 6 bases, with 14 bases remaining between them. There are 13 residues in the CDR3. CDR3 sequence (DNA): TGTGCCAGCAGTCCGAGACAGGCAGATGGCTACACCTTC. Amino acids: CASSPRQADGYTF. The full variable domain, in which reference TRBV14 and TRBJ1-2 provide the parts outside the CDR3, is EAGVTQFPSHSVIEKGQTVTLRCDPISGHDNLYWYRRVMGKEIKFLLHFVKESKQDESGMPNNRFLAERTGGTYSTLKVQPAELEDSGVYFCASSPRQADGYTFGSGTRLTVV.

This clone was counted a few times. This sequence joins TRBV10-3 and TRBJ2-5; 7 nucleotides line up with TRBD2. J lost 5 bases, V lost 6 bases, and 12 bases had no gene match. Germline V gene data show CDR1 as ENHRY and CDR2 as SYGVKD. The CDR3 spans 15 residues. The CDR3 region has the DNA TGTGCCATCAGGGCGGGGAGGGGTTTGATGGAGACCCAGTACTTC. It is translated as CAIRAGRGLMETQYF.

The CDR3: CASKGRQASLVGSNQPQHF. CDR3 nucleotides: TGTGCCAGCAAAGGTCGACAGGCCTCGTTGGTGGGTAGCAATCAGCCCCAGCATTTT. J is TRBJ1-5 and V is TRBV2; D is perhaps TRBD1 (6 bases). Looked up from germline, CDR1 is SNHLY and CDR2 is FYNNEI. The CDR3 is 19 residues long. V was pared by 7 bases and J by 0 bases, with 25 bases between.

This rearrangement joins TRBV19 to TRBJ1-1, with D possibly matching TRBD1 (5 bases). The CDR3 is made up of 13 amino acids. Germline V gene sequence: CDR1 LNHDA, CDR2 SQIVND (reference sequence). The germline V and J ends were trimmed by 3 bases and 4 bases, with 9 bases remaining between them. Here the CDR3 reads CASSMGRGTEAFF. CDR3 nucleotides: TGTGCCAGTAGTATGGGTAGGGGCACTGAAGCTTTCTTT.

The V call is TRBV4-1, the J call TRBJ1-1, with 7 bases fitting TRBD1. This CDR3 is built from 14 residues. V shed 6 bases and J 2 bases; nucleotides not matched to a gene: 6. The germline gives CDR1 MGHRA, CDR2 YSYEKL. The CDR3 loop is CASRATGANTEAFF. The CDR3 DNA reads TGCGCCAGCAGAGCTACAGGGGCAAACACTGAAGCTTTCTTT.

The chain couples TRBV4-2 to TRBJ1-1, with D perhaps matching TRBD1 (6 bases). Trimming shortened V by 0 bases and J by 0 bases, and 8 bases separated the two germline ends. The CDR3 contains 15 residues. CDR1 and CDR2 (germline): LGHNA, YNFKEQ. CDR3 residues: CASSQDGQMNTEAFF. The CDR3 nucleotides read TGTGCCAGCAGCCAAGATGGACAGATGAACACTGAAGCTTTCTTT.

V is TRBV19 and J is TRBJ2-7; tentative D call: TRBD1 (6 bases). The CDR3 spans 15 residues. Germline CDR1 LNHDA, CDR2 SQIVND (reference sequence). Trimming cost V 3 bases and J 3 bases, with 15 bases left between them. The CDR3: CASSMFGQSGYEQYF. The CDR3 DNA follows: TGTGCCAGTAGTATGTTCGGACAGAGTGGCTACGAGCAGTACTTC.

V and J are TRBV6-2 or TRBV6-3 and TRBJ1-1; perhaps TRBD1 as D (6 bases). The CDR3 has 13 amino acids. V was pared by 2 bases and J by 4 bases, with 8 bases between. Germline CDR1 MNHEY, CDR2 SVGEGT. The CDR3 reads CASSYQGLTEAFF. CDR3 sequence (DNA): TGTGCCAGCAGTTACCAGGGGCTCACTGAAGCTTTCTTT.

The chain is built from TRBV20-1 and TRBJ1-1; D gene uncertain. The germline gives CDR1 DFQATT, CDR2 SNEGSKA (reference sequence). With 6 bases removed from V and 8 bases from J, the gap between germline ends came to 10 bases. The CDR3 sequence is 10 residues long. The CDR3 sequence is CSASPEEAFF. The DNA for the CDR3 is TGCAGTGCGAGTCCAGAGGAAGCTTTCTTT.

The genes are TRBV19 and TRBJ2-5; D is ambiguous. Trimming stripped 1 base from V and 5 bases from J, with 2 bases between. This CDR3 has 11 amino acids. Germline-derived CDR1 and CDR2 are LNHDA and SQIVND (reference sequence). CDR3 nucleotides: TGTGCCAGTAGTATAGCGGAGACCCAGTACTTC. Translated: CASSIAETQYF.

As regards this clone: Other DNA sequences of this sample code for an identical CDR3. The V call is TRBV3-1 (or the pseudogene TRBV3-2), the J call TRBJ1-2, with no clear D. The germline gives CDR1 LGHDT, CDR2 YNNKEL (reference sequence). The V gene lost 4 bases and the J gene lost 8 bases, with 8 bases spanning the gap. The CDR3 length is 11 residues. The CDR3 loop reads CASSLGGGYTF. The CDR3 DNA sequence: TGTGCCAGCAGCCTCGGAGGGGGCTACACCTTC.

The chain has TRBV5-6 and TRBJ1-3, with D uncertain. CDR1 is SGHDT and CDR2 is YYEEEE in the germline V gene. Trimming pared 4 bases from V and 1 base from J, leaving 9 bases between. This CDR3 has 14 residues. The CDR3 loop is CASSPALSGNTIYF. The CDR3 coding sequence is TGTGCCAGCAGCCCTGCGCTATCTGGAAACACCATATATTTT.

This chain uses TRBV30 with TRBJ1-2; a weak D match, TRBD1 (5 bases). This CDR3 is 12 amino acids long. Germline V gene data show CDR1 as GTSNPN and CDR2 as SVGIG (reference sequence). Trimming stripped 5 bases from V and 7 bases from J, with 14 bases between. CDR3 region: CAWGPAGAGYTF. CDR3 DNA sequence: TGTGCCTGGGGACCGGCCGGGGCTGGCTACACCTTC. Complete variable domain (other parts from reference TRBV30 and TRBJ1-2): SQTIHQWPATLVQPVGSPLSLECTVEGTSNPNLYWYRQAAGRGLQLLFYSVGIGQISSEVPQNLSASRPQDRQFILSSKKLLLSDSGFYLCAWGPAGAGYTFGSGTRLTVV.

The rearrangement links TRBV10-3 to TRBJ2-5, with D unclear. V was cut by 0 bases and J by 1 base, with 12 bases left in between. The CDR3 is made up of 16 amino acids. The germline gives CDR1 ENHRY, CDR2 SYGVKD. The CDR3 protein is CAISESSLQAQETQYF. The CDR3 DNA sequence: TGTGCCATCAGTGAGTCCTCGTTGCAGGCCCAAGAGACCCAGTACTTC.